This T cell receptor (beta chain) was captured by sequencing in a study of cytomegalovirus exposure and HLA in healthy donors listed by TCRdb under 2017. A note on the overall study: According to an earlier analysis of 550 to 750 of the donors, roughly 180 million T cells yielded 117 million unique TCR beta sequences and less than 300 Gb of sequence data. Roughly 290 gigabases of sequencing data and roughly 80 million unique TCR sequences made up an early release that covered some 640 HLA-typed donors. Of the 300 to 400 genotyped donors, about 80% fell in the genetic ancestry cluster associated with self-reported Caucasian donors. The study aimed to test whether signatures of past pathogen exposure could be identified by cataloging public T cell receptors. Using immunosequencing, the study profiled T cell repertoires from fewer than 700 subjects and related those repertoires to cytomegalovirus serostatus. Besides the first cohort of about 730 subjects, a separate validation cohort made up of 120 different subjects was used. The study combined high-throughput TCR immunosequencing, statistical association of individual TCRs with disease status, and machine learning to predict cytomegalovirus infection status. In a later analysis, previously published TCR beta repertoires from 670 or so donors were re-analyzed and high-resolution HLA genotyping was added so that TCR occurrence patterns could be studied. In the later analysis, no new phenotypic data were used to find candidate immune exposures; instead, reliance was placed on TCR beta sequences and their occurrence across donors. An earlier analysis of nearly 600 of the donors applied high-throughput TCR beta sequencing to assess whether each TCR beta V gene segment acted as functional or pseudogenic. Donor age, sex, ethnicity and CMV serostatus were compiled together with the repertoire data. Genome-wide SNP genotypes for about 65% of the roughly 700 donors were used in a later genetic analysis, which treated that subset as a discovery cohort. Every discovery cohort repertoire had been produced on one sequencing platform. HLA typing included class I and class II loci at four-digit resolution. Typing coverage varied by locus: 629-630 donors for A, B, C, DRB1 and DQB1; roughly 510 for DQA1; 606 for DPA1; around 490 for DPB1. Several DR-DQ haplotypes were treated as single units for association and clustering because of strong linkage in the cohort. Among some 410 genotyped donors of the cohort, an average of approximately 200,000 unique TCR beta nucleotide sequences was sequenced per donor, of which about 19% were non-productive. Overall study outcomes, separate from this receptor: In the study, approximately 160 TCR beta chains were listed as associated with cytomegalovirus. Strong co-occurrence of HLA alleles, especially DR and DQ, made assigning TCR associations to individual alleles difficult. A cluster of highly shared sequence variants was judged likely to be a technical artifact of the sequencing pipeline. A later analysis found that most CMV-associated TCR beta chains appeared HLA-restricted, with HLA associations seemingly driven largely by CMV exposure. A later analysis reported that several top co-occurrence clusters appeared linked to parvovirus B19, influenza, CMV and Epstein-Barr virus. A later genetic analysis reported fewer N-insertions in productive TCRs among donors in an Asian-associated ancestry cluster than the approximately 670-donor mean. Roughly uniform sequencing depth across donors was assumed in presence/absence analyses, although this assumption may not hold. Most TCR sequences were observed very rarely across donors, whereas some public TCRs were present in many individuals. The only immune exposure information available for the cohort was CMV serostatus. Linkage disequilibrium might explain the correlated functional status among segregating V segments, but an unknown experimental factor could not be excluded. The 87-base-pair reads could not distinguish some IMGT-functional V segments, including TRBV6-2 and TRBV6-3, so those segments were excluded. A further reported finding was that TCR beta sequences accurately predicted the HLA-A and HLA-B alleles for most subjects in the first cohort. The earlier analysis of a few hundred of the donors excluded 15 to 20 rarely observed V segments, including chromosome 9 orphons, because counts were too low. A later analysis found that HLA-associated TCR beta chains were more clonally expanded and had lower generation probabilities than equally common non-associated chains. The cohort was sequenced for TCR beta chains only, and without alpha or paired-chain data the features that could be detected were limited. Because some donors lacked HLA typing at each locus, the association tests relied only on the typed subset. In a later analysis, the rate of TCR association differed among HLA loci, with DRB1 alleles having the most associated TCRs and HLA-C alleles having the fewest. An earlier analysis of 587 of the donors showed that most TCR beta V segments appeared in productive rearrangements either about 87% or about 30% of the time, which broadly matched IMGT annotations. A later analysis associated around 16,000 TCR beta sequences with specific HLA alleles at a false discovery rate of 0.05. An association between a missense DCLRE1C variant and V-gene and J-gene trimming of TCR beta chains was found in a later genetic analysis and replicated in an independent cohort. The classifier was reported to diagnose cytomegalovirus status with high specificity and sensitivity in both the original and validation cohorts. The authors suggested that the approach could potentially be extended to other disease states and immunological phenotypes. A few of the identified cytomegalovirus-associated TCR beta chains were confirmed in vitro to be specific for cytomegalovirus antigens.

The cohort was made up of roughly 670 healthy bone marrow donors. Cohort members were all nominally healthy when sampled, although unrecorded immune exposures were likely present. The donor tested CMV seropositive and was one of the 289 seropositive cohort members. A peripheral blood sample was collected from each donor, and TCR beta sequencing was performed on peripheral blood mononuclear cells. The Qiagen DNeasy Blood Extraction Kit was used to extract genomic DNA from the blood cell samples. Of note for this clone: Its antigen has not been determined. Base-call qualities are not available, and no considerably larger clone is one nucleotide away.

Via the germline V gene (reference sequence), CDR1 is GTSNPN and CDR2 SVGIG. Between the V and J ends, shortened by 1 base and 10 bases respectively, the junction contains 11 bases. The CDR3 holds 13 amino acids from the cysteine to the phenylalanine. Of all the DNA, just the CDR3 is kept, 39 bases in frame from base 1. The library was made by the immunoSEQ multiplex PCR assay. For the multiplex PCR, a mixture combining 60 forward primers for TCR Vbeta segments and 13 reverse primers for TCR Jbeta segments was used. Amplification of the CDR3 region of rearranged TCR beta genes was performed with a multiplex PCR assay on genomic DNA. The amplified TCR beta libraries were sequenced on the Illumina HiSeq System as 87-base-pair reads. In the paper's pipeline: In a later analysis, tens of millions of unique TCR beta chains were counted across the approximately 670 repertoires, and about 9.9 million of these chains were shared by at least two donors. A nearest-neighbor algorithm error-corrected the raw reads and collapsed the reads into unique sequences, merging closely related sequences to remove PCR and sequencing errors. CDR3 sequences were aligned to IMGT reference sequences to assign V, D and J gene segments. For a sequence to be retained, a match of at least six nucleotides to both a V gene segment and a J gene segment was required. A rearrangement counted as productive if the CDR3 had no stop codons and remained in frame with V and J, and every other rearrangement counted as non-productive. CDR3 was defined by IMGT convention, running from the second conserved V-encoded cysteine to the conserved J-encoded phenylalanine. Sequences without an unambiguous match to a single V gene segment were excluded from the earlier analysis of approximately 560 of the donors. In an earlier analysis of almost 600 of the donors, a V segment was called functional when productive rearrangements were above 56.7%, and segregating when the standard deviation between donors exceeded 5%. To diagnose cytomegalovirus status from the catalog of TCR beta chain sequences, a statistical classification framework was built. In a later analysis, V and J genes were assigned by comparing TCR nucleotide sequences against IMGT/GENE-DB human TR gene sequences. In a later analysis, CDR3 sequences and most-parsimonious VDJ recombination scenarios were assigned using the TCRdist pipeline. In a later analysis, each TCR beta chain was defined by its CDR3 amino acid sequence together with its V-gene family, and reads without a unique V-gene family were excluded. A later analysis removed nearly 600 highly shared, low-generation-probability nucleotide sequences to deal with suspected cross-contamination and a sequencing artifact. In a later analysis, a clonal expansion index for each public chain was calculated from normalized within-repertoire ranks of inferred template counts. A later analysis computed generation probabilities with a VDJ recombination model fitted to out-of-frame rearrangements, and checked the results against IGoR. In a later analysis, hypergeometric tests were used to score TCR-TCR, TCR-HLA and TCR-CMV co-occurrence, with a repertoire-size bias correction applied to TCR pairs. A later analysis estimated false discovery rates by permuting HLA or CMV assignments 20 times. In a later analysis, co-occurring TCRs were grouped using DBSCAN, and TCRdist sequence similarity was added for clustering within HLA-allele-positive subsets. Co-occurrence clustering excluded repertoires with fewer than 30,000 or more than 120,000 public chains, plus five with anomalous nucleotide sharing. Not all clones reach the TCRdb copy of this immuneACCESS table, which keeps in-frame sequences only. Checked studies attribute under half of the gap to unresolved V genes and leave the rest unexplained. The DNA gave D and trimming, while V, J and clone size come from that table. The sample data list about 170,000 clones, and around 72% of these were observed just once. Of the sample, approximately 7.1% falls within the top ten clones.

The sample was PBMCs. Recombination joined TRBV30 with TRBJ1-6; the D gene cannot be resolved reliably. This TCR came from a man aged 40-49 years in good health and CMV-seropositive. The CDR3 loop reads CAWSGQVESPLHF. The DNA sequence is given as TGTGCCTGGAGTGGTCAGGTGGAATCACCCCTCCACTTT.